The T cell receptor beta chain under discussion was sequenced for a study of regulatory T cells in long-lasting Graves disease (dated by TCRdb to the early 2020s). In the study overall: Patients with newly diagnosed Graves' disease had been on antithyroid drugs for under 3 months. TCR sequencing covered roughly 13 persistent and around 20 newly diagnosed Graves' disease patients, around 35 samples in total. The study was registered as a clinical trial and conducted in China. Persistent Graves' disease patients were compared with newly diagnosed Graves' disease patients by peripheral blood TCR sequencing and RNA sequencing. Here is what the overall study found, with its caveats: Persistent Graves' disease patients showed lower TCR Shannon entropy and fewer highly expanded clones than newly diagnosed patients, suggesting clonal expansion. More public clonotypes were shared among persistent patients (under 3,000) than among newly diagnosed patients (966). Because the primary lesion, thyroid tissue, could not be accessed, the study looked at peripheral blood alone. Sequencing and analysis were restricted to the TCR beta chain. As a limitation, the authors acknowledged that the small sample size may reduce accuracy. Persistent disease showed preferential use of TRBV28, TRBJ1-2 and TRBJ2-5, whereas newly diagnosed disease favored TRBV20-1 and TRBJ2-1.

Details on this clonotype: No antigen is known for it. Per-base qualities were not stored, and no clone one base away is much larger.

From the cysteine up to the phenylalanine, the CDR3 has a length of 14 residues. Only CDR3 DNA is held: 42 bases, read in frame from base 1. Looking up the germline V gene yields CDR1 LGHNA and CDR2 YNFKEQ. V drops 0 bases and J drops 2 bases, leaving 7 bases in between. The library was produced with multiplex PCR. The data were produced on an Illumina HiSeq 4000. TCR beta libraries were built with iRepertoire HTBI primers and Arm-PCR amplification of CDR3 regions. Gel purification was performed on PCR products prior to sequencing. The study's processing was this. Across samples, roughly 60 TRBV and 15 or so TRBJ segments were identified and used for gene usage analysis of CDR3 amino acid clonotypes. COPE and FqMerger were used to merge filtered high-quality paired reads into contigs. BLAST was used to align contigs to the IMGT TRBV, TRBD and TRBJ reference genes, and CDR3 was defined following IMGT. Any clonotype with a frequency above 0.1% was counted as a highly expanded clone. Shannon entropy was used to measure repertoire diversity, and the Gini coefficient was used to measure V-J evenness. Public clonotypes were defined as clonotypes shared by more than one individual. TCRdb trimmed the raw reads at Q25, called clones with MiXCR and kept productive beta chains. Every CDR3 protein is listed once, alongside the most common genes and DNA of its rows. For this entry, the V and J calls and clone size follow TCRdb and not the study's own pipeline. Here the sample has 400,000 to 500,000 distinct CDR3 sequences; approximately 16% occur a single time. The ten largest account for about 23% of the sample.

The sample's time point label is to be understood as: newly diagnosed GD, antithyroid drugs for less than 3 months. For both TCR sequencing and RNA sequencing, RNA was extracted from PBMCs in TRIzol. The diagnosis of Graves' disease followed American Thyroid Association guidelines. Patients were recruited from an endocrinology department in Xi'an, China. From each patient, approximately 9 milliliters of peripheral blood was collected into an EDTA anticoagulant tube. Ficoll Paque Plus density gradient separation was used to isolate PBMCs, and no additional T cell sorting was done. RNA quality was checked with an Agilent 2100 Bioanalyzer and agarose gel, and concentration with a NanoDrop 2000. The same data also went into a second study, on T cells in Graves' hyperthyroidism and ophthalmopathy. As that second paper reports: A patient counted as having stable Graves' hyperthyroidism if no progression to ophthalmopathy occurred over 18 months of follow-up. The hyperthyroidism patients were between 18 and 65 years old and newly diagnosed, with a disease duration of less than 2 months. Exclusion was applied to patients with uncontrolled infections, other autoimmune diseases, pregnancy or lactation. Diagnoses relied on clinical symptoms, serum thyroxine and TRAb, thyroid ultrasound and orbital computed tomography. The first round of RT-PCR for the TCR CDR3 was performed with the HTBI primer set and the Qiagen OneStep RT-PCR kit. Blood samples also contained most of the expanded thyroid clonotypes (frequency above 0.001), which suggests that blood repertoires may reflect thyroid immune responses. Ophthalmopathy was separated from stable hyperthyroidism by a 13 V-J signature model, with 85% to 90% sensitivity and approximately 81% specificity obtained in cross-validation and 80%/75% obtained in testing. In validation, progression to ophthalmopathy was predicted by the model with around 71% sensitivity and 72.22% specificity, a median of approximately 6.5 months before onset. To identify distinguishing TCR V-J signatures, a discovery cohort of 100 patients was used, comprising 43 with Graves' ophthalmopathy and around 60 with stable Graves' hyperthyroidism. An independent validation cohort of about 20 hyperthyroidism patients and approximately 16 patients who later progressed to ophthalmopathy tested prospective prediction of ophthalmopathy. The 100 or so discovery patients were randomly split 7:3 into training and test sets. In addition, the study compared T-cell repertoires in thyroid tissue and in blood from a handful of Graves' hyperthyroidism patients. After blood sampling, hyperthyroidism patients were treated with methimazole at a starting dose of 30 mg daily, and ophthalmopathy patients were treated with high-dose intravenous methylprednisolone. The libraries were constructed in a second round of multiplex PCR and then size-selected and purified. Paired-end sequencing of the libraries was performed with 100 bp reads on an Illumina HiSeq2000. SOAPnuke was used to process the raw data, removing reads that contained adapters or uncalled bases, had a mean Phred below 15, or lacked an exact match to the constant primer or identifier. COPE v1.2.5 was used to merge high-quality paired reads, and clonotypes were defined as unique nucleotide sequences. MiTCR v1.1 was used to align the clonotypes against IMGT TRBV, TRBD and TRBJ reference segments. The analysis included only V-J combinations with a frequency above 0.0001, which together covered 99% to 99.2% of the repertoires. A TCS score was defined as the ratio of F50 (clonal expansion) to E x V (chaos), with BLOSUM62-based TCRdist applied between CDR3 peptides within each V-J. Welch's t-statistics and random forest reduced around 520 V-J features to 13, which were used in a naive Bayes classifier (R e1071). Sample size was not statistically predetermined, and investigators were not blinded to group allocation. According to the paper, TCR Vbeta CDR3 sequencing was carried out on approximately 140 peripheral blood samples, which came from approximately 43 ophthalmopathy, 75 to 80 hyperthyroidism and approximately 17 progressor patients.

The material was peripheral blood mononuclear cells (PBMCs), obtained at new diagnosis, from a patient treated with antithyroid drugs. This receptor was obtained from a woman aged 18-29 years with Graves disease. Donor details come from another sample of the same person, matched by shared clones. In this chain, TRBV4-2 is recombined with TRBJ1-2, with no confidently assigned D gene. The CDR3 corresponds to CASSQDEGNYGYTF. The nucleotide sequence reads TGTGCCAGCAGCCAAGATGAGGGAAACTATGGCTACACCTTC.